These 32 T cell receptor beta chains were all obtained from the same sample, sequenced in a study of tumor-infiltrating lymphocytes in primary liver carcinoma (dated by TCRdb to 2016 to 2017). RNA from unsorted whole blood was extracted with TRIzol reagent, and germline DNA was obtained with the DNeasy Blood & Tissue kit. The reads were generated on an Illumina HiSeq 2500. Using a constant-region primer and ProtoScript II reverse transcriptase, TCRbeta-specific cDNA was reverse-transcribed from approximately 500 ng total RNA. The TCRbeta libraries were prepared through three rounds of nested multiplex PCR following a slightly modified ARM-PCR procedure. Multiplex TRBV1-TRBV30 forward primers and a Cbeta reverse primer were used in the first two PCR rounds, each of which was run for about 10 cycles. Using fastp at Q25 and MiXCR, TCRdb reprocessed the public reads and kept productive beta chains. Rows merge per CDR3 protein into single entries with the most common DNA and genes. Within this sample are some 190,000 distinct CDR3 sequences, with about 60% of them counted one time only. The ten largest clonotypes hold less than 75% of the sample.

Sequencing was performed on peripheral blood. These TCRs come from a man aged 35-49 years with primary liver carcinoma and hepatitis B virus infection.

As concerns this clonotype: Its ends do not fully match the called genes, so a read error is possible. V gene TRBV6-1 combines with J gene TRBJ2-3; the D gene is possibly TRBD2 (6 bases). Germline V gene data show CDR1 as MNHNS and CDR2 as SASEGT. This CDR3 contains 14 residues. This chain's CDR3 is CAGRRGGSTDTQYF. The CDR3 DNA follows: TGTGCCGGCAGGAGGGGCGGGAGCACAGATACGCAGTATTTT.

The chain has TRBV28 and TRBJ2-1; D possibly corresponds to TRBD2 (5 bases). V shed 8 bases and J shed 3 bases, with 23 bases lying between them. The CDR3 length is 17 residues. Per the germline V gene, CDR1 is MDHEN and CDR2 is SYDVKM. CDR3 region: CASFGRTVGASYNEQFF. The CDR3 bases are TGTGCCAGCTTTGGGAGAACTGTTGGCGCTAGCTACAATGAGCAGTTCTTC.

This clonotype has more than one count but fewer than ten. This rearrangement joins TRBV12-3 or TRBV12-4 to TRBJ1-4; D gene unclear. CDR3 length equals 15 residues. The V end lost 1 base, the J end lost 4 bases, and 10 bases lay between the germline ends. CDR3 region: CASSLGALSNEKLFF. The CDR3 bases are TGTGCCAGCAGTTTAGGGGCCCTTAGTAATGAAAAACTGTTTTTT.

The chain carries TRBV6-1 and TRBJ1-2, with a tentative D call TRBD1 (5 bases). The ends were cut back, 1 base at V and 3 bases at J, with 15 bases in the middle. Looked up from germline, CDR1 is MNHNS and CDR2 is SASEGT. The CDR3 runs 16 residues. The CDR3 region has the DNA TGTGCCAGCAGTGAAGGCGTGGGGGTGGACGACTATGGCTACACCTTC. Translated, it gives CASSEGVGVDDYGYTF.

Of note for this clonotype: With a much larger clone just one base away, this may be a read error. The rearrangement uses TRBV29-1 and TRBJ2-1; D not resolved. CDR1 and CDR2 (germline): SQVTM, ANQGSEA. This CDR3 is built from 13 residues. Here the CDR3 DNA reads TGCAGCGTTGACATCTCCTCCTACAATGAGCAGTCCTTC. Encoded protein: CSVDISSYNEQSF.

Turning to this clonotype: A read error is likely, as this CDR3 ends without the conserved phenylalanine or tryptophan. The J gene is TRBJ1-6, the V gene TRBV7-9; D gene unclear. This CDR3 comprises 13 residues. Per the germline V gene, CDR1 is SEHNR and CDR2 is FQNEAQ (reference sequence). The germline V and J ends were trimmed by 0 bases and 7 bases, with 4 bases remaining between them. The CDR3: CASSLAPNSPLHY. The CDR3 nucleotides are TGTGCCAGCAGCTTAGCGCCCAATTCACCCCTCCACTAT.

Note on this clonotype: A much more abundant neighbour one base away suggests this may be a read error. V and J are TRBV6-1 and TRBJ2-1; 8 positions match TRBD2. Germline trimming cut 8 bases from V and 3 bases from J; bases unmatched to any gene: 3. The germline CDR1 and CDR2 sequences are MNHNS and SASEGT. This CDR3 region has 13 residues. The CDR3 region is CASDAGGYNEQFF. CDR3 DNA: TGTGCCAGCGATGCGGGGGGCTACAATGAGCAGTTCTTC.

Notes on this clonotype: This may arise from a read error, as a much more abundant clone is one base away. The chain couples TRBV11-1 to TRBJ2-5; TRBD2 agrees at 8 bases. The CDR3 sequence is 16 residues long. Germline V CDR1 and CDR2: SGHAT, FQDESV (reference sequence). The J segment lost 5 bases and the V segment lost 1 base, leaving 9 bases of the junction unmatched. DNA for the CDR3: TGTGCCAGCAGCTTAGTGCCAGCGGGAGACGGTGAGACCCAGTACTTC. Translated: CASSLVPAGDGETQYF.

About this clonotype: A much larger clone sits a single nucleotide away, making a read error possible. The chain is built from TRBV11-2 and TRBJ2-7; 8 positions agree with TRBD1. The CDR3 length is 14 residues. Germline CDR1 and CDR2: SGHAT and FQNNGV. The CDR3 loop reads CASSPGQVAYEQYF. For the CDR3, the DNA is TGCGCCAGCAGCCCGGGACAGGTGGCCTACGAGCAGTACTTC. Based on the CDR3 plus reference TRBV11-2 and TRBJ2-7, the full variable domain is EAGVAQSPRYKIIEKRQSVAFWCNPISGHATLYWYQQILGQGPKLLIQFQNNGVVDDSQLPKDRFSAERLKGVDSTLKIQPAKLEDSAVYLCASSPGQVAYEQYFGPGTRLTVT.

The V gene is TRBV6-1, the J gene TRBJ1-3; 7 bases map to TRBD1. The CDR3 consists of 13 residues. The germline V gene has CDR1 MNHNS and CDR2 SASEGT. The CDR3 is CVASTGFGNTIYF. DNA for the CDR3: TGTGTCGCATCGACAGGGTTTGGAAACACCATATATTTT.

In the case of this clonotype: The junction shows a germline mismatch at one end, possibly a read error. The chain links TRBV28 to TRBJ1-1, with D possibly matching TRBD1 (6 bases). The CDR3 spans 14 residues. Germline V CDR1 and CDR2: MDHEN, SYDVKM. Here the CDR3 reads CTSSPRGVWAEAFF. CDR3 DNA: TGTACCAGCAGTCCTAGGGGGGTTTGGGCTGAAGCTTTCTTT.

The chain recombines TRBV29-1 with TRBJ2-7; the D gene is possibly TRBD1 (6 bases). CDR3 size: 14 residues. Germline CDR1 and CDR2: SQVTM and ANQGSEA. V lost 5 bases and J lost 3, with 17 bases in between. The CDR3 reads CSVWTDQMVYEQYF. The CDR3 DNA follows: TGCAGCGTTTGGACAGACCAAATGGTCTACGAGCAGTACTTC.

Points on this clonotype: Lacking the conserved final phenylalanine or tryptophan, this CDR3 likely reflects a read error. The CDR3 protein is CASSARTGGYEQYL. The CDR3 region has the DNA TGTGCCAGCAGTGCCCGGACAGGGGGCTACGAGCAGTACCTC. The chain combines TRBV6-1 with TRBJ2-7, with TRBD1 matching 10 bases. V gave up 4 bases and J gave up 3 bases; unmatched junction bases: 3. The CDR3 consists of 14 residues. CDR1 is MNHNS, CDR2 SASEGT, per germline.

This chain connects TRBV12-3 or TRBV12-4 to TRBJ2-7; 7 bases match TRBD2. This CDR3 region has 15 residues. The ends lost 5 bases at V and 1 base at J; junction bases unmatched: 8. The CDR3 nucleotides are TGTGCCAGCAGTCCCGGGACTATAAAATCCTACGAGCAGTACTTC. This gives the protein CASSPGTIKSYEQYF.

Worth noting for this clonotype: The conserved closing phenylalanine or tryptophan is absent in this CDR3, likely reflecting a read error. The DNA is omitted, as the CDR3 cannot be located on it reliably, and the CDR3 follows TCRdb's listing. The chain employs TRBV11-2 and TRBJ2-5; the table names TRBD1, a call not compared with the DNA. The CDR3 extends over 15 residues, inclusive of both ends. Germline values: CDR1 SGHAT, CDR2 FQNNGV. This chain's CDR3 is CASSLADRVKETQCV.

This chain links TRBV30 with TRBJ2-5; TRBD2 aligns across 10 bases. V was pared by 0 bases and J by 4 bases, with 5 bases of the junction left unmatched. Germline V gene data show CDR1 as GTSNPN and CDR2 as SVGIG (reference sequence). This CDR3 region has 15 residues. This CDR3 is CAWSVPAGGVETQYF. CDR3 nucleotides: TGTGCCTGGAGTGTACCAGCGGGAGGGGTAGAGACCCAGTACTTC.

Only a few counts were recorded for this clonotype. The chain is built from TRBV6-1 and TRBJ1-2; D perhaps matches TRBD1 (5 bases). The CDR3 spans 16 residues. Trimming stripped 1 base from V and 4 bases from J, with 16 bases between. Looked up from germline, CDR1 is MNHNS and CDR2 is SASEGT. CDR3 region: CASSEGSQGPAYGYTF. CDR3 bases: TGTGCCAGCAGTGAAGGAAGTCAGGGCCCCGCCTATGGCTACACCTTC.

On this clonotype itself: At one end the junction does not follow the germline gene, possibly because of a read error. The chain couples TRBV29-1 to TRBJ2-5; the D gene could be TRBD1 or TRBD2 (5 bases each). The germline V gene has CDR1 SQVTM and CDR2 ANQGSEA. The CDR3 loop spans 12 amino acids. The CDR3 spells CSVEMVGENQYF. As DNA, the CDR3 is TGCAGCGTTGAAATGGTGGGGGAGAACCAGTACTTC. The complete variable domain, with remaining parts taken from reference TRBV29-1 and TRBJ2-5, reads SAVISQKPSRDICQRGTSLTIQCQVDSQVTMMFWYRQQPGQSLTLIATANQGSEATYESGFVIDKFPISRPNLTFSTLTVSNMSPEDSSIYLCSVEMVGENQYFGPGTRLLVL.

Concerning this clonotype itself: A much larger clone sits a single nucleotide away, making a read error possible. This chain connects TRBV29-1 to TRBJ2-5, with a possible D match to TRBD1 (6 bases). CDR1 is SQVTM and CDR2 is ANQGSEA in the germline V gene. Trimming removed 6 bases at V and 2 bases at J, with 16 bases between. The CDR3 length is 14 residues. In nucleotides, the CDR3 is TGCAGCGTCTCAGGGGTCGGACGTCAAGAGACCCAGTACTTC. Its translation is CSVSGVGRQETQYF.

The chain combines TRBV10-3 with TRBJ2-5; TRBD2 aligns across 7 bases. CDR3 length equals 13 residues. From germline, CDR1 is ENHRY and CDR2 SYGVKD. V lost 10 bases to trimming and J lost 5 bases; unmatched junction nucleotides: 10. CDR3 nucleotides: TGTGCCACCACAACTACTAGCGCGGAGACCCAGTACTTC. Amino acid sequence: CATTTTSAETQYF.

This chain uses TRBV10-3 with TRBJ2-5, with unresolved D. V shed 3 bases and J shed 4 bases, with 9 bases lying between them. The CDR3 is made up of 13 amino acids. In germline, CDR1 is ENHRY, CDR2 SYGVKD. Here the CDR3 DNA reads TGTGCCATCAGTGATCTGGTGGGAGAGACCCAGTACTTC. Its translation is CAISDLVGETQYF.

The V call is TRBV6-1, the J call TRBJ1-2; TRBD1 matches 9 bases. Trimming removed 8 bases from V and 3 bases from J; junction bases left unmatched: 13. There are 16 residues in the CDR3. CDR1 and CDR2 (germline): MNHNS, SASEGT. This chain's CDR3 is CASVPGQGAIYYGYTF. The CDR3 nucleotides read TGTGCCAGCGTTCCGGGACAGGGAGCCATTTACTATGGCTACACCTTC.

The CDR3 reads CASRTDRGLEQYF. The DNA for the CDR3 is TGTGCCAGCAGAACGGACAGGGGTCTCGAGCAGTACTTC. The V gene is TRBV11-2, the J gene TRBJ2-7; 9 positions match TRBD1. Germline V gene data show CDR1 as SGHAT and CDR2 as FQNNGV. The CDR3 contains 13 residues. V lost 6 bases to trimming and J lost 6 bases; unmatched junction nucleotides: 6. The full variable domain, with the rest looked up from reference TRBV11-2 and TRBJ2-7, is EAGVAQSPRYKIIEKRQSVAFWCNPISGHATLYWYQQILGQGPKLLIQFQNNGVVDDSQLPKDRFSAERLKGVDSTLKIQPAKLEDSAVYLCASRTDRGLEQYFGPGTRLTVT.

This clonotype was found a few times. The CDR3 nucleotides read TGTGCCAGCAGTTTTGCCGAGAACACTGAAGCTTTCTTT. Protein sequence: CASSFAENTEAFF. The J gene is TRBJ1-1, the V gene TRBV12-3 or TRBV12-4, with D uncertain. The germline V and J ends were trimmed by 3 bases and 1 base, with 6 bases remaining between them. The CDR3 is 13 amino acids.

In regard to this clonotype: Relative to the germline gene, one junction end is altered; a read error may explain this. The CDR3 nucleotides read TGTGACAGCAGTGGTGGGTGGGGGACTGAGGCTTTCTTT. Residues: CDSSGGWGTEAFF. The V and J genes are TRBV6-1 and TRBJ1-1; D might be TRBD1 (5 bases). Germline CDR1 is MNHNS and CDR2 is SASEGT. The CDR3 has 13 residues.

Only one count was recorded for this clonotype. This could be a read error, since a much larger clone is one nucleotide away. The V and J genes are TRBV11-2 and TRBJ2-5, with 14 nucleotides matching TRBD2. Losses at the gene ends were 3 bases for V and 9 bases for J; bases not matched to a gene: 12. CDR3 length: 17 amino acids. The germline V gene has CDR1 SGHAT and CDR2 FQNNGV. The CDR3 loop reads CASSLMIATSGRGAQYF. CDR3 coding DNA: TGTGCCAGCAGCTTGATGATTGCGACTAGCGGGAGGGGGGCCCAGTACTTC.

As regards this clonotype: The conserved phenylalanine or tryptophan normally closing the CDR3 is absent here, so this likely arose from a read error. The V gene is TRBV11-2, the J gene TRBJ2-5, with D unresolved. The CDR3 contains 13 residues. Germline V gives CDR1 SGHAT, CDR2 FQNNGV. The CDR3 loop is CASSLGYQETQYL. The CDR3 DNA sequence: TGTGCCAGCAGCTTAGGCTACCAGGAGACCCAGTACCTC.

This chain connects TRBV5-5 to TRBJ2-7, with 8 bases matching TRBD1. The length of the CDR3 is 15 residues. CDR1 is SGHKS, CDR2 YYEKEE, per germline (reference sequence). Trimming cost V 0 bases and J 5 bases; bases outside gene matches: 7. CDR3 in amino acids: CASSLVAGGGDEQYF. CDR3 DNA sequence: TGTGCCAGCAGCTTGGTAGCAGGGGGCGGGGACGAGCAGTACTTC.

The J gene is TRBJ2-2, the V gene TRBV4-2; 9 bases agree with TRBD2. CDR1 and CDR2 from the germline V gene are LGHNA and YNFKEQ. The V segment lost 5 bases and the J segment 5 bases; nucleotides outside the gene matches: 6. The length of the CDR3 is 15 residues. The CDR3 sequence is CASSSGLAATGELFF. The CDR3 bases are TGTGCCAGCAGCTCGGGACTAGCAGCAACCGGGGAGCTGTTTTTT.

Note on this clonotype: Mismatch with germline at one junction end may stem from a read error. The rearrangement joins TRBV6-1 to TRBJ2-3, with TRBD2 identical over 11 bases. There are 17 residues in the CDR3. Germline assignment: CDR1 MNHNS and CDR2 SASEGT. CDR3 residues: CTSSDSTSGTLTDTQYF. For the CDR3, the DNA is TGTACCAGCAGCGATTCGACTAGCGGGACCCTCACAGATACGCAGTATTTT.

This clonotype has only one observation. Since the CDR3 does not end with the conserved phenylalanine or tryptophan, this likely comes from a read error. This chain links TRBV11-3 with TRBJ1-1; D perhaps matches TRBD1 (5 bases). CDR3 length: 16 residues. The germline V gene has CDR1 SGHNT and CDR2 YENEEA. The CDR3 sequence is CVSSLDGGARITEAFL. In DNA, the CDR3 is TGTGTCAGCAGCTTAGACGGTGGGGCTCGAATCACTGAAGCTTTCTTG.

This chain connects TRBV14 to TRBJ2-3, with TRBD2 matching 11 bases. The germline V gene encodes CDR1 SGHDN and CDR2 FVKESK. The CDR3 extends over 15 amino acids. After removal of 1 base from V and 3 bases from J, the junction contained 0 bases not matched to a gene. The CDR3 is CASSQVAGGTDTQYF. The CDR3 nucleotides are TGTGCCAGCAGCCAAGTAGCGGGAGGGACAGATACGCAGTATTTT. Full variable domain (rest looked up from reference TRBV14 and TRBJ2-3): EAGVTQFPSHSVIEKGQTVTLRCDPISGHDNLYWYRRVMGKEIKFLLHFVKESKQDESGMPNNRFLAERTGGTYSTLKVQPAELEDSGVYFCASSQVAGGTDTQYFGPGTRLTVL.